This is a list of T cell receptor beta chains from one sample in a study of blood T cell repertoires in COVID-19. Libraries were prepared by immunoSEQ multiplex PCR; TCRdb keeps only in-frame clonotypes and omits some of them. This sample has over 200,000 clones, with around 89% found just once. Sequencing used PBMCs or T cells enriched from blood (not recorded which). These receptors came from a man younger than 40 who had been exposed to COVID-19. Both conserved end residues are part of each CDR3. D genes are given only for firm matches. Part of the rows lack a size; the others show once, few, many or a class for expanded clones.

>TRBJ2-1|TRBD1|.|TRBV6-1
TGTGCCAGCAGTGACGGGACAGGGGATCTCAATGAGCAGTTCTTC
CASSDGTGDLNEQFF
>TRBJ2-5|.|.|TRBV2
TGTGCCAGCAGTGAAGCGGGACTCCCTCGCTTATACTTC
CASSEAGLPRLYF
>TRBJ2-7|.|.|TRBV5-5
TGTGCCAGCAGCTCTCGCGGCCTCTACGAGCAGTACTTC
CASSSRGLYEQYF
>TRBJ2-3|.|.|TRBV7-6
TGTGCCAGCAGCTTAGGACTCACAGATACGCAGTATTTT
CASSLGLTDTQYF
>TRBJ1-6|TRBD1|.|TRBV10-3
TGTGCCATCAGCAAACAGGGGACACGGGATTCACCCCTCCACTTT
CAISKQGTRDSPLHF
>TRBJ2-3|TRBD1|.|TRBV5-1
TGCGCCAGCAGCTCCTTTGGGACAGCAAGCACAGATACGCAGTATTTT
CASSSFGTASTDTQYF
>TRBJ2-2|TRBD2|.|TRBV7-2
TGTGCCAGCAGCTTTCAAGGACTAGCAGTCACCGGGGAGCTGTTTTTT
CASSFQGLAVTGELFF
>TRBJ1-1|TRBD1|.|TRBV4-2
TGTGCCAGCAGCCAAGTGGGTATCGCGGGACAGTCTGAAGCTTTCTTT
CASSQVGIAGQSEAFF
>TRBJ2-3|TRBD2|.|TRBV10-3
TGTGCCATCAGTGAGGGCCTAGCGGGGGCTTCAGATACGCAGTATTTT
CAISEGLAGASDTQYF
>TRBJ1-5|.|few|TRBV6-6
TGTGCCAGCAGCACTCCCGGGGTTAGGGTCAATCAGCCCCAGCATTTT
CASSTPGVRVNQPQHF
>TRBJ2-2|TRBD1|few|TRBV2
TGTGCCAGCAGCACCCTCGGGACAGAGAACACCGGGGAGCTGTTTTTT
CASSTLGTENTGELFF
>TRBJ1-5|TRBD1|.|TRBV12-3/TRBV12-4
TGTGCCAGCAGTTTGGACAGGGCTCAGCCCCAGCATTTT
CASSLDRAQPQHF
>TRBJ2-7|TRBD1|.|TRBV12-5
TGTGCTAGTGGTTTGGCCGGGACAGGGGTTGAAGAGCAGTACTTC
CASGLAGTGVEEQYF
>TRBJ2-7|TRBD1|once|TRBV5-1
TGCGCCAGCAGCTTCCGACAGGGCACCTACGAGCAGTACTTC
CASSFRQGTYEQYF
>TRBJ2-3|TRBD2|.|TRBV19
TGTGCCAGTAACGGGGGGGGGCCCACAGATACGCAGTATTTT
CASNGGGPTDTQYF
>TRBJ2-1|.|.|TRBV5-4
TGTGCCAGCAGCCTGACTAGAAACAATGAGCAGTTCTTC
CASSLTRNNEQFF